This passage covers 3 T cell receptor beta chains from one sample sequenced in a study of T cell responses to AZD1222 COVID-19 vaccine. TCRdb's copy holds only in-frame clones and misses some; the assay was immunoSEQ multiplex PCR. In the table there are tens of thousands of clones, more than 75% of which are singletons. Material: peripheral blood, obtained on day 0 of AZD1222 vaccination. The receptors were sampled from an adult in good health.

The CDR3 sequence is CASSLVGEPQHF. DNA of the CDR3: TGTGCCAGCAGCTTGGTAGGGGAGCCCCAGCATTTT. The chain recombines TRBV5-4 with TRBJ1-5; tentative D call: TRBD1 (5 bases). This CDR3 is built from 12 residues. V was pared by 0 bases and J by 8 bases, with 6 bases between. Germline-derived CDR1 and CDR2 are SGHNT and YYREEE (reference sequence).

The chain carries TRBV2 and TRBJ2-7, with 13 bases matching TRBD2. V shed 4 bases, J shed 3 bases, and the junction held 3 bases outside the gene matches. Germline V lookup: CDR1 SNHLY, CDR2 FYNNEI. The CDR3 is made up of 15 amino acids. CDR3 region: CASSVRTSGSYEQYF. CDR3 DNA sequence: TGTGCCAGCAGTGTTAGGACTAGCGGGAGCTACGAGCAGTACTTC.

The rearrangement uses TRBV7-9 and TRBJ2-2; a weak D match, TRBD1 (5 bases). The V end lost 4 bases, the J end lost 0 bases, and 15 bases lay between the germline ends. CDR3 length equals 17 residues. Germline V gene sequence: CDR1 SEHNR, CDR2 FQNEAQ (reference sequence). CDR3 in amino acids: CASSWTTANTNTGELFF. The CDR3 DNA reads TGTGCCAGCAGCTGGACGACAGCCAATACGAACACCGGGGAGCTGTTTTTT.